This T cell receptor (beta chain) appears in the sequencing data of a study of T-cell reconstitution after alpha-beta-depleted transplantation in children. A library of TCRbeta sequences, prepared with unique molecular identifiers, was generated. One entry per CDR3 protein, called by TCRdb with MiXCR from the PCR reads. The repertoire consists of a few hundred thousand distinct CDR3 sequences, with over 20% occurring once and the leading ten covering around a third. V dropped 4 bases and J dropped 5; count of bases not matched to a gene: 10. CDR1 is SGHKS and CDR2 is YYEKEE in the germline V gene (reference sequence). The CDR3 spans 17 residues.

Sequenced material: PBMCs, taken before TCRalphabeta/CD19-depleted stem cell transplant. The rearrangement links TRBV5-5 to TRBJ2-5, with 14 positions matching TRBD2. The TCR sequence derives from a boy in the first two years of life with Wiskott-Aldrich syndrome, due to receive a stem cell transplant. Written as DNA, the CDR3 is TGTGCCAGCAGCATCGACCCGGGACTAGCGGGAGTGGAGACCCAGTACTTC. It codes for CASSIDPGLAGVETQYF. Supplemented by reference TRBV5-5 and TRBJ2-5, the full variable domain reads DAGVTQSPTHLIKTRGQQVTLRCSPISGHKSVSWYQQVLGQGPQFIFQYYEKEERGRGNFPDRFSARQFPNYSSELNVNALLLGDSALYLCASSIDPGLAGVETQYFGPGTRLLVL.